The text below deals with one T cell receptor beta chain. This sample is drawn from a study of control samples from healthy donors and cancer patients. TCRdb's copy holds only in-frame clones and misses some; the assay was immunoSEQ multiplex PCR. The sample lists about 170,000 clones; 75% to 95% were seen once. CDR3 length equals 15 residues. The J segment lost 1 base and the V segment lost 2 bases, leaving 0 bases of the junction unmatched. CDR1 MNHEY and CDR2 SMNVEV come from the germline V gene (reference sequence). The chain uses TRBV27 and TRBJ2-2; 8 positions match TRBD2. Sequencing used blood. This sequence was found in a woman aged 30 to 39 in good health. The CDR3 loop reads CASSLSGRNTGELFF. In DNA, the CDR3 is TGTGCCAGCAGTTTAAGCGGGAGGAACACCGGGGAGCTGTTTTTT.